This is a list of T cell receptor beta chains from one sample in a study of CD8 T cells in ankylosing spondylitis. TCRdb recomputed calls from the 5' RACE reads with MiXCR, one row per CDR3 protein. The sample consists of about 250,000 distinct CDR3 sequences, 30% to 40% of them appearing once. Sequences were obtained from blood, either unsorted or a sorted T cell fraction (not recorded which). These receptors came from a male donor with ankylosing spondylitis or in good health (not recorded which). CDR3s include the opening cysteine and the closing phenylalanine or tryptophan. D genes are given only for firm matches. Size is stated for part of the rows, as once, few or many counts, or as a class when the clone is expanded.

J gene | V gene | clone size | D gene | CDR3 protein | CDR3 DNA
TRBJ2-7 | TRBV12-3/TRBV12-4 | NA | NA | CASSLDLASYEQYF | TGTGCCAGCAGTTTAGACCTAGCCTCCTACGAGCAGTACTTC
TRBJ2-2 | TRBV4-2 | NA | NA | CASSQVGGAGELFF | TGTGCCAGCAGCCAAGTCGGAGGCGCCGGGGAGCTGTTTTTT
TRBJ2-7 | TRBV5-1 | NA | NA | CASSLGNPKTYEQYF | TGCGCCAGCAGCCTAGGTAACCCCAAAACCTACGAGCAGTACTTC
TRBJ2-3 | TRBV29-1 | few | TRBD1 | CSGTGGWDTQYF | TGCAGCGGTACAGGGGGCTGGGATACGCAGTATTTT
TRBJ2-5 | TRBV12-3/TRBV12-4 | NA | NA | CASSFPSGRVHWTQYF | TGTGCCAGCAGTTTCCCATCTGGCAGGGTTCATTGGACCCAGTACTTC
TRBJ1-1 | TRBV4-1 | NA | NA | CASSQDSTGTANTEAFF | TGCGCCAGCAGCCAAGATTCGACAGGTACGGCGAACACTGAAGCTTTCTTT
TRBJ2-3 | TRBV20-1 | few | TRBD2 | CSAEIGAGGPPDTQYF | TGCAGTGCGGAGATCGGAGCGGGGGGACCCCCCGATACGCAGTATTTT
TRBJ2-7 | TRBV20-1 | NA | NA | CSASLLRLAGYEQYF | TGCAGTGCTAGCCTCTTAAGGCTAGCTGGCTACGAGCAGTACTTC
TRBJ2-1 | TRBV4-2 | NA | TRBD2 | CASSQLRLAGFANEQFF | TGTGCCAGCAGCCAGCTTAGACTAGCGGGGTTCGCCAATGAGCAGTTCTTC
TRBJ2-1 | TRBV5-5 | NA | TRBD1 | CASSPGTGGFEQFF | TGTGCCAGCAGCCCAGGGACAGGGGGATTTGAGCAGTTCTTC
TRBJ2-1 | TRBV4-1 | few | NA | CASSHLDIVSYNEQFF | TGCGCCAGCAGCCACCTGGACATTGTCTCCTACAATGAGCAGTTCTTC
TRBJ2-7 | TRBV12-3/TRBV12-4 | NA | TRBD1 | CASSLGQGSEQYF | TGTGCCAGCAGTCTGGGACAGGGGAGCGAGCAGTACTTC
TRBJ2-1 | TRBV12-3/TRBV12-4 | few | TRBD1 | CASSSTGVLYNEQFF | TGTGCCAGCAGTTCCACAGGGGTGCTTTACAATGAGCAGTTCTTC
TRBJ2-7 | TRBV10-1 | NA | TRBD1 | CASGWTGGSYEQYF | TGCGCCAGCGGGTGGACAGGGGGCTCCTACGAGCAGTACTTC
TRBJ2-6 | TRBV5-6 | NA | NA | CASSFGANVLTF | TGTGCCAGCAGCTTTGGGGCCAACGTCCTGACTTTC
TRBJ2-7 | TRBV11-2 | NA | TRBD1 | CASSHRTGVEQYF | TGTGCCAGCAGCCACAGGACAGGGGTCGAGCAGTACTTC
TRBJ1-4 | TRBV4-1 | NA | TRBD1 | CASTRSGQGEEKLFF | TGCGCCAGCACCCGGTCGGGACAGGGAGAAGAAAAACTGTTTTTT